This T cell receptor beta chain stems from a study of identical twins. Regarding the study as a whole: Fewer insertions characterized abundant cord blood beta clonotypes, whereas memory repertoires showed none.

CDR1 is SGHRS, CDR2 YFSETQ, per germline. V was clipped by 3 bases and J by 3 bases, with 15 bases between them. The length of the CDR3 is 15 residues. All donors were healthy, and all were Caucasian. TCRdb processed the 5' RACE reads anew with MiXCR; each CDR3 protein has one entry. The sample lists about 530,000 distinct CDR3 sequences, about a fifth occurring once. For this clonotype: Its antigen is as yet unknown.

This sample also appeared in a second study, on yellow fever vaccine responses in identical twins.

The chain has TRBV5-1 and TRBJ1-1; perhaps TRBD1 as D (5 bases). The receptor was derived from a woman aged 18-29 years in good health. The sequenced material came from CD4+ T cells sorted from blood. Here the CDR3 reads CASSYGTFRDTEAFF. The CDR3 DNA follows: TGCGCCAGCAGCTACGGGACCTTCAGGGACACTGAAGCTTTCTTT.